This is a list of T cell receptor beta chains from one sample in a study of T cell responses to AZD1222 COVID-19 vaccine. Sequencing was performed with immunoSEQ multiplex PCR; in TCRdb, only in-frame clones are kept and a portion is missing. There are more than 100,000 clones in the sample; over 75% occur only once, and approximately 3.1% lies in the top ten. This specimen consisted of peripheral blood, obtained on day 0 of AZD1222 vaccination. These receptors were collected from an adult in good health. The CDR3 runs from the conserved cysteine through the conserved F or W. Fields, in order: V gene, J gene, CDR3 protein.

TRBV21-1	TRBJ1-5	CASSIKSVDHQPQHF
TRBV11-1	TRBJ2-7	CASRRDSYEQYF
TRBV11-2	TRBJ1-6	CASSLDRERESPLHF
TRBV5-4	TRBJ2-7	CASTVAGSSYEQYF
TRBV30	TRBJ1-2	CAWSVLRGNYGYTF
TRBV27	TRBJ2-2	CASSLPTSPGELFF
TRBV19	TRBJ2-1	CASSAQGARGNEQFF
TRBV28	TRBJ1-3	CASSPTGTGRKGNTIYF
TRBV10-3	TRBJ2-7	CAISNPGTGGTYEQYF
TRBV10-1	TRBJ1-4	CASSTEGSEKLFF
TRBV19	TRBJ2-7	CASRYGRDLSYEQYF
TRBV12-3/TRBV12-4	TRBJ1-1	CASSLGRNTEAFF
TRBV24-1	TRBJ2-7	CATSDSGTGGNEQYF
TRBV19	TRBJ1-1	CASSKGQMNTEAFF
TRBV11-2	TRBJ1-1	CASSPDRGTEAFF
TRBV11-1	TRBJ2-4	CASSNAANIQYF
TRBV21-1	TRBJ2-7	CASRINKPPTGGNSYEQYF
TRBV2	TRBJ2-5	CASSEGMDGQETQYF
TRBV19	TRBJ1-1	CASSPRARGGYTEAFF
TRBV6-1	TRBJ1-4	CASSELRTGGKLFF
TRBV27	TRBJ1-1	CASSPNRQRAEAFF
TRBV5-1	TRBJ2-1	CASSLGTTNYNEQFF
TRBV6-5	TRBJ2-2	CASTRSGELFF
TRBV7-3	TRBJ2-3	CASSGGGDTQYF
TRBV16	TRBJ2-7	CASSQSGQGAYEQYF
TRBV7-2	TRBJ1-6	CASSFQPNSPLHF
TRBV19	TRBJ1-1	CASNPGVLNTEAFF
TRBV28	TRBJ1-4	CASSGTEAGGTNEKLFF
TRBV5-3	TRBJ1-2	CARSPTGTGEGYTF
TRBV5-3	TRBJ2-1	CARSPRTSGAGEQFF
TRBV7-2	TRBJ1-3	CASSGTGWGGNTIYF
TRBV7-9	TRBJ2-7	CASSGTGGGGEQYF
TRBV5-1	TRBJ1-4	CASSLKQGTNEKLFF
TRBV3-1/TRBV3-2	TRBJ1-2	CASSQRGTHGYTF
TRBV7-2	TRBJ1-2	CASSQGMNYGYTF
TRBV5-1	TRBJ2-3	CASCAASGGVTDTQYF
TRBV5-5	TRBJ1-5	CASNPGVEGIHGLDQPQHF
TRBV7-2	TRBJ1-2	CASSWTGVDNGYTF
TRBV4-3	TRBJ1-1	CASSQGWRSLTEAFF
TRBV6-5	TRBJ1-5	CASMLRQGAQPQHF
TRBV28	TRBJ1-2	CATQGGIGYGYTF
TRBV5-8	TRBJ1-2	CASSLGQGWLGYGYTF
TRBV3-1/TRBV3-2	TRBJ2-7	CASSQGEQYF
TRBV4-3	TRBJ1-6	CASSQAYPGVNSPLHF
TRBV24-1	TRBJ2-1	CATSDLGRNEQFF
TRBV4-3	TRBJ1-4	CASSPTSATNEKLFF
TRBV11-2	TRBJ2-5	CASSLRRTDSQETQYF
TRBV4-3	TRBJ2-2	CASSQLAGGPGELFF
TRBV9	TRBJ2-7	CASSVGNPLDEQYF
TRBV3-1/TRBV3-2	TRBJ2-5	CASSQAWRTTETQYF
TRBV7-9	TRBJ2-3	CASSPRAGGGKTDTQYF
TRBV19	TRBJ1-2	CASSIGTAMGYTF
TRBV12-5	TRBJ1-1	CASGLVRAGRWTEAFF
TRBV6-2/TRBV6-3	TRBJ1-1	CASSYPQGGGTEAFF
TRBV5-1	TRBJ1-6	CASSFGTEGSPLHF
TRBV12-5	TRBJ2-3	CASGLGAVDTDTQYF
TRBV28	TRBJ2-2	CASSSGTEAIAGELFF
TRBV23-1	TRBJ2-7	CASSHSQEIYEQYF
TRBV21-1	TRBJ1-2	CASIFFGGYTF